What follows describes a single T cell receptor (beta chain). What it recognizes is unknown. These data are taken from a study of lymphopenia after photon versus proton radiotherapy. The study, taken as a whole, reports: Relative stability marked proton patients; photon patients lost diversity and naive cells. Oligoclonal CD8+ Temra expansion after nadir drove photon patients' diversity drop. Authors raise, but do not show, better survival with proton therapy. Larger post-nadir TCR diversity loss correlated inversely with survival in deceased patients.

The length of the CDR3 is 14 residues. Deletions cut 8 bases from V and 9 bases from J, with 17 bases between. Germline V lookup: CDR1 MNHEY, CDR2 SMNVEV (reference sequence). Method: immunoSEQ multiplex PCR; TCRdb's copy keeps in-frame clones and lacks some. The data show approximately 40,000 clones, more than 70% seen once. The TCR sequence derives from a woman in her seventies with pancreatic cancer. Some clones in this sample may be carry-over from other donors' samples. The sequences come from peripheral blood, collected from a patient treated with proton-based radiotherapy. This chain joins TRBV27 and TRBJ1-6; D uncertain. The CDR3 reads CASRLSYSSSPLHF. The CDR3 DNA reads TGTGCCAGCCGTCTCAGCTATAGCAGTTCACCCCTCCACTTT.